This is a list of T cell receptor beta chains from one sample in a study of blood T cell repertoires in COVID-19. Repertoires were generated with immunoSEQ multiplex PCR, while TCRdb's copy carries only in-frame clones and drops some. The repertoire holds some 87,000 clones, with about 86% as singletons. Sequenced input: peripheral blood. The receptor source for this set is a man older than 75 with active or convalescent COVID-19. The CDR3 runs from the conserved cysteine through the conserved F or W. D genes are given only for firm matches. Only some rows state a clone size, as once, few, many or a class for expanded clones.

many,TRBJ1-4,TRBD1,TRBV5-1,CASSDEGAANEKLFF,TGCGCCAGCAGCGACGAGGGGGCCGCGAATGAAAAACTGTTTTTT
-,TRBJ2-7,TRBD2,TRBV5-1,CASSKGLAGPYEQYF,TGCGCCAGCAGCAAGGGACTAGCGGGGCCCTACGAGCAGTACTTC
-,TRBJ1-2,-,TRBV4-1,CASSHPPGRDYGYTF,TGCGCCAGCAGCCATCCTCCCGGGAGGGACTATGGCTACACCTTC
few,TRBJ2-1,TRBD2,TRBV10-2,CASSAGGVAGASYNEQFF,TGCGCCAGCAGTGCAGGGGGGGTAGCGGGAGCCTCTTACAATGAGCAGTTCTTC
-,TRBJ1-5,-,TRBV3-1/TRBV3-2,CASSQSWQNNQPQHF,TGTGCCAGCAGCCAATCTTGGCAGAACAATCAGCCCCAGCATTTT
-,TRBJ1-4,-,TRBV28,CASASNPGEGEKLFF,TGTGCCAGCGCCTCAAACCCGGGGGAAGGGGAAAAACTGTTTTTT
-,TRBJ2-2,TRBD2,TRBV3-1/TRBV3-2,CASSPAGGQNTGELFF,TGTGCCAGCAGCCCAGCGGGAGGACAGAACACCGGGGAGCTGTTTTTT
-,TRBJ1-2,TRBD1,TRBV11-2,CASSPQGQFYGYTF,TGTGCCAGCAGCCCCCAGGGACAGTTCTATGGCTACACCTTC
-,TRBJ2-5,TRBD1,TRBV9,CASSVETGGARDQYF,TGTGCCAGCAGCGTAGAAACAGGGGGCGCCCGGGACCAGTACTTC
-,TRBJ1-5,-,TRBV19,CASSILNLPQHF,TGTGCCAGTAGTATCCTTAATCTGCCCCAGCATTTT
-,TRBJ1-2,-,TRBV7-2,CASSPKWGDYGYTF,TGTGCCAGCAGCCCCAAATGGGGGGACTATGGCTACACCTTC
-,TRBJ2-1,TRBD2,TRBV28,CASSARLAGTYNEQFF,TGTGCCAGCAGTGCCCGTCTAGCGGGAACATACAATGAGCAGTTCTTC
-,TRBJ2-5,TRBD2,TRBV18,CASSPGLAGVGETQYF,TGTGCCAGCTCACCCGGACTAGCGGGAGTAGGTGAGACCCAGTACTTC
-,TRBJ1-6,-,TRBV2,CASSTTRQNSPLHF,TGTGCCAGCAGTACGACACGGCAAAATTCACCCCTCCACTTT
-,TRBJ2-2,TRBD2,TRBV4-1,CASSQGLAGARTGELFF,TGCGCCAGCAGCCAAGGCCTAGCGGGAGCAAGGACCGGGGAGCTGTTTTTT
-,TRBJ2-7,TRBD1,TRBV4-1,CASSQQGQGLSYEQYF,TGCGCCAGCAGCCAACAGGGACAGGGCTTGTCCTACGAGCAGTACTTC
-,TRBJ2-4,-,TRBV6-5,CASSSVAKNIQYF,TGTGCCAGCAGTTCCGTTGCCAAAAACATTCAGTACTTC
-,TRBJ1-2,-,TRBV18,CASSPEGEPYGYTF,TGTGCCAGCTCACCAGAGGGCGAACCTTATGGCTACACCTTC
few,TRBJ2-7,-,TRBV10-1,CASSGGSYEQYF,TGCGCCAGCAGTGGAGGTTCCTACGAGCAGTACTTC
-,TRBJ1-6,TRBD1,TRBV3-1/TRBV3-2,CASSQEGGPSPLHF,TGTGCCAGCAGCCAAGAAGGGGGCCCTTCACCCCTCCACTTT
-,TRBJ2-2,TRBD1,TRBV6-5,CASSYGQGGNTGELFF,TGTGCCAGCAGTTACGGACAGGGCGGAAACACCGGGGAGCTGTTTTTT
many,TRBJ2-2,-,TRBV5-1,CASSSYSGVTGELFF,TGCGCCAGCAGCTCTTACTCAGGGGTGACCGGGGAGCTGTTTTTT
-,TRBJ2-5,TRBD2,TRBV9,CASSSRTSVGETQYF,TGTGCCAGCAGCAGCAGGACTAGCGTAGGAGAGACCCAGTACTTC
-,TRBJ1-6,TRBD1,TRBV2,CAIYGGQGRSSPLHF,TGTGCCATCTACGGGGGACAGGGAAGGAGTTCACCCCTCCACTTT
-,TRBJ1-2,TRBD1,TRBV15,CATSKTGATYGYTF,TGTGCCACCAGCAAAACAGGGGCCACCTATGGCTACACCTTC
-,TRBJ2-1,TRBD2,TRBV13,CASSSPGLAGGFPNNEQFF,TGTGCCAGCAGCTCGCCGGGACTAGCGGGAGGGTTCCCAAACAATGAGCAGTTCTTC
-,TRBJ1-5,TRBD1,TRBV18,CASSPVNRGNEQPQHF,TGTGCCAGCTCACCGGTAAACAGGGGAAATGAGCAGCCCCAGCATTTT
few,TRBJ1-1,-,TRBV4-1,CASSQTAGRTNTEAFF,TGCGCCAGCAGCCAGACAGCAGGGCGAACAAACACTGAAGCTTTCTTT
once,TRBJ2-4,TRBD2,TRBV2,CASGRVGENIQYF,TGTGCCAGCGGGAGGGTTGGCGAAAACATTCAGTACTTC
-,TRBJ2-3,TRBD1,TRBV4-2,CASSQVSGQGADTQYF,TGTGCCAGCAGCCAAGTCTCCGGACAGGGTGCAGATACGCAGTATTTT
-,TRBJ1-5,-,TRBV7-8,CASSLVAGEGQPQHF,TGTGCCAGCAGCTTAGTAGCAGGGGAGGGCCAGCCCCAGCATTTT
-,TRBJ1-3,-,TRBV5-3,CARSRRGIRSGNTIYF,TGTGCCAGAAGCCGGAGAGGTATTCGCTCTGGAAACACCATATATTTT
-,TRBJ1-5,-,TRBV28,CASSLGQLYQPQHF,TGTGCCAGCAGTTTAGGACAGCTCTATCAGCCCCAGCATTTT
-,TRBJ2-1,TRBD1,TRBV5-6,CASSYRQGAYYNEQFF,TGTGCCAGCAGCTACCGACAGGGGGCATATTACAATGAGCAGTTCTTC
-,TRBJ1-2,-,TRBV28,CASSANWAANYGYTF,TGTGCCAGCAGTGCCAACTGGGCCGCAAACTATGGCTACACCTTC
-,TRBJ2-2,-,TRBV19,CASSSSQSGELFF,TGTGCCAGTAGCAGTTCCCAGTCCGGGGAGCTGTTTTTT
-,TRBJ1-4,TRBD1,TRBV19,CATNSGQGTNEKLFF,TGTGCCACTAACTCCGGACAGGGAACTAATGAAAAACTGTTTTTT
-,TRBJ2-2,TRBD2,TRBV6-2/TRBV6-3,CASSQTSGGTGELFF,TGTGCCAGCAGTCAGACTAGCGGGGGAACCGGGGAGCTGTTTTTT